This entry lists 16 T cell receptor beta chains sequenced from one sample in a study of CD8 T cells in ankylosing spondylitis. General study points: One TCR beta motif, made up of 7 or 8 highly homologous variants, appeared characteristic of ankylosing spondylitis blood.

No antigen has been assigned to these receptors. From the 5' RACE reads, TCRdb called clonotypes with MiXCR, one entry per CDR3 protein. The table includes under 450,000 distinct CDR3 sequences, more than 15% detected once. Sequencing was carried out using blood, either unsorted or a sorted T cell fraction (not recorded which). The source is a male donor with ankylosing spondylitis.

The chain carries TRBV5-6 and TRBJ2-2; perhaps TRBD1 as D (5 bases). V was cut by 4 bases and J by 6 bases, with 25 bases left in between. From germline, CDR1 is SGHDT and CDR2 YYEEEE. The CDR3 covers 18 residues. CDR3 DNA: TGTGCCAGCAGCCCAAAGGGCGGCAGGGTGGCGATGGCCGGGGAGCTGTTTTTT. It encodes CASSPKGGRVAMAGELFF.

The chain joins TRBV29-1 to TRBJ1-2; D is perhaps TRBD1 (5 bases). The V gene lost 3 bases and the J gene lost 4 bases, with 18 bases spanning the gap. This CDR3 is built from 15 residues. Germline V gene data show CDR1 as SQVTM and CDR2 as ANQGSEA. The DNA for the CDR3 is TGCAGCGTTGATGGGGTGGGGGGTCCCTCCTATGGCTACACCTTC. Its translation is CSVDGVGGPSYGYTF. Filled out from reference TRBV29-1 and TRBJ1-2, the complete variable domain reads SAVISQKPSRDICQRGTSLTIQCQVDSQVTMMFWYRQQPGQSLTLIATANQGSEATYESGFVIDKFPISRPNLTFSTLTVSNMSPEDSSIYLCSVDGVGGPSYGYTFGSGTRLTVV.

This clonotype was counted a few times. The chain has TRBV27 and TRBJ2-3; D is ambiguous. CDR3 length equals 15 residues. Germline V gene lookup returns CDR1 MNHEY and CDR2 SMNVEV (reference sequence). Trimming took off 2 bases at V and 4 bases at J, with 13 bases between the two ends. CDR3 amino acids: CASSLQTGRPDTQYF. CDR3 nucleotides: TGTGCCAGCAGTTTACAGACTGGGCGGCCAGATACGCAGTATTTT.

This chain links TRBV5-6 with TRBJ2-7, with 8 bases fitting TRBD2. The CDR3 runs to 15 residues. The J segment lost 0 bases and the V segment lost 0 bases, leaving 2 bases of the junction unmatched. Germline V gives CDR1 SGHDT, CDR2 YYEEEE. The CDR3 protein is CASSLGLATSYEQYF. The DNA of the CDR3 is TGTGCCAGCAGCTTGGGACTAGCGACCTCCTACGAGCAGTACTTC.

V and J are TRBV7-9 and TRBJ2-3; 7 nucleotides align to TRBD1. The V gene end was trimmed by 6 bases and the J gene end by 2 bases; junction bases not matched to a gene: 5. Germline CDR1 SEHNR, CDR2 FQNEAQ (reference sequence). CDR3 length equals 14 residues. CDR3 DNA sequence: TGTGCCAGCAGAACGACAGGGTTCACAGATACGCAGTATTTT. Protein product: CASRTTGFTDTQYF.

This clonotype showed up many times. CDR3 in amino acids: CASSARQPGQGENTGELFF. In DNA form, the CDR3 reads TGTGCCAGCAGCGCTCGCCAACCGGGACAGGGAGAGAACACCGGGGAGCTGTTTTTT. The chain uses TRBV9 and TRBJ2-2, with TRBD1 matching 9 bases. This CDR3 comprises 19 residues. J gave up 1 base and V 3 bases, and 13 bases lay outside the gene matches. The germline CDR1 and CDR2 sequences are SGDLS and YYNGEE.

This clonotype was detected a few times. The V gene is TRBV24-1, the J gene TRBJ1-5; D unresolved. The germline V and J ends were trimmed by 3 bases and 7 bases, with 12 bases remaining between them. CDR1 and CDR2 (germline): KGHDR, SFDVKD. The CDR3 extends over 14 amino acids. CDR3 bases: TGTGCCACCAGTGATGCTCGCACCCTGCAGCCCCAGCATTTT. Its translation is CATSDARTLQPQHF.

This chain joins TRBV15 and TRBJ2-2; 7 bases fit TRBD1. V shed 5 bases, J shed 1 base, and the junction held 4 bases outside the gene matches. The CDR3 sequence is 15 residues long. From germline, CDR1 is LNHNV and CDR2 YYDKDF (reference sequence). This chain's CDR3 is CATSLGDRNTGELFF. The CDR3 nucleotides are TGTGCCACCAGCTTAGGGGACAGGAACACCGGGGAGCTGTTTTTT.

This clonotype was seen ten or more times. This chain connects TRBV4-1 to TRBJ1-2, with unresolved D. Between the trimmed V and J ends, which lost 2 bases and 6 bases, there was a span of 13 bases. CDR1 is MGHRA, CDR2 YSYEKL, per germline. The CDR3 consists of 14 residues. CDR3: CASSQKGVVNGYTF. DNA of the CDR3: TGCGCCAGCAGCCAAAAGGGTGTTGTGAATGGCTACACCTTC.

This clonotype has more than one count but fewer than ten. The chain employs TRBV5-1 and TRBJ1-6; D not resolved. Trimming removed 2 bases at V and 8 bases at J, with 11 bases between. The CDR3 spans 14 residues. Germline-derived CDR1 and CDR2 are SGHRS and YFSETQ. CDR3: CASSLAAGYSPLHF. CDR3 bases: TGCGCCAGCAGCTTAGCGGCAGGCTATTCACCCCTCCACTTT.

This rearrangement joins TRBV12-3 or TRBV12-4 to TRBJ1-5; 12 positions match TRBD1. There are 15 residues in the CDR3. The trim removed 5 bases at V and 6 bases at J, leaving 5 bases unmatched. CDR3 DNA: TGTGCCAGCAGTGGGACAGGGGGCGCGGGTCAGCCCCAGCATTTT. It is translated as CASSGTGGAGQPQHF.

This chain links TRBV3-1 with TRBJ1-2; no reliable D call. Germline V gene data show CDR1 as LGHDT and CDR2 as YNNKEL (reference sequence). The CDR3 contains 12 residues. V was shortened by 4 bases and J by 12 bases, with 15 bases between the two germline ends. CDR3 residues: CASSLGPEGHTF. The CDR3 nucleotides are TGTGCCAGCAGCCTGGGCCCTGAAGGACACACCTTC.

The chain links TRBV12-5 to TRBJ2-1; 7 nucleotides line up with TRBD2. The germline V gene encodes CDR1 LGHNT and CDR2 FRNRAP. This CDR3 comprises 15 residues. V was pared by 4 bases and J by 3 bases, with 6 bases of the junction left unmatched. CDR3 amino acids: CASGSSSGHYNEQFF. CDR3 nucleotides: TGTGCTAGTGGTTCTTCTAGCGGACACTACAATGAGCAGTTCTTC.

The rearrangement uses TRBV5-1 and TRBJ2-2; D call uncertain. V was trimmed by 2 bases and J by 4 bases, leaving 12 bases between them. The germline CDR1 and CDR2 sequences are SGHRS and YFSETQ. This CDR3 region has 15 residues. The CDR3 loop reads CASSLGTPGTGELFF. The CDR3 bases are TGCGCCAGCAGCTTAGGAACCCCGGGCACCGGGGAGCTGTTTTTT.

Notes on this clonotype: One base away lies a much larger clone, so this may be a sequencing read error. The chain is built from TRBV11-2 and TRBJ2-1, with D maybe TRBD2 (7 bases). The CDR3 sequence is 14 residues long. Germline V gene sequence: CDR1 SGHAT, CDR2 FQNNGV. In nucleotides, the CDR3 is TGTGTCAGCAGCTTACTGGGAGGGGGGAATGAGCAGTTCTTC. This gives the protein CVSSLLGGGNEQFF.

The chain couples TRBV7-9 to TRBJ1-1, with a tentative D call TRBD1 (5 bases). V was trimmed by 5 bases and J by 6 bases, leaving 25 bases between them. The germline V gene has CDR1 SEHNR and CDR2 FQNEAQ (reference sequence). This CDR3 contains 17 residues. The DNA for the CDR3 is TGTGCCAGCAGCCCCTTAGAGGGCGAAGTTGGGGCCCCTGAAGCTTTCTTT. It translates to CASSPLEGEVGAPEAFF.